This T cell receptor (beta chain) was sequenced for a study of CXCR3-negative and CXCR3-positive naive CD8 T cells. General study findings and limits: TCR strength was inferred from TRB CDR3 properties, while surface CD5 was comparable between naive subsets.

Per the germline V gene, CDR1 is MNHEY and CDR2 is SVGEGT. CDR3 length: 12 amino acids. The authors made the TRB cDNA libraries by 5' RACE using UMI labels. TCRdb reworked the 5' RACE reads into one entry per CDR3 protein, no DNA. Recorded here are 46,000 or so distinct CDR3 sequences; the top ten clones represent roughly 2.5%. Comment on this clonotype: Its target is unknown.

The sequenced sample consisted of naive CXCR3- CD8+ T cells from blood. Subset specified: CD45RO-CCR7+CD27+CD95- naive CD8+ T cells lacking CXCR3 (TNR3-). The receptor's source is a human donor in good health. Some clones in this sample may be carry-over from other donors' samples. The chain employs TRBV6-2 or TRBV6-3 and TRBJ2-1. The CDR3: CASGVLINEQFF.